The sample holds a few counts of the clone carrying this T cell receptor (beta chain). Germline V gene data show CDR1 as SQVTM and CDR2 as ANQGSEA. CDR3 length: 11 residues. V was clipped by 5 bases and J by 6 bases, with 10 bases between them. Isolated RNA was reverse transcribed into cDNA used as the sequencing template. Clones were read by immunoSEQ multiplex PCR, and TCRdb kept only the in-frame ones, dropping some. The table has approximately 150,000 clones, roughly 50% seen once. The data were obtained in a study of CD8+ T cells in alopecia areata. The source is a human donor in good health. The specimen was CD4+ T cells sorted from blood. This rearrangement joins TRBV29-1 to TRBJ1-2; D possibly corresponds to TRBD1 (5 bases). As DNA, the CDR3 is TGCAGCGTTCGGGGGGAGGATGGCTACACCTTC. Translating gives CSVRGEDGYTF.